This record concerns one T cell receptor (beta chain) sequence. These data are taken from a study of T cell repertoires in aging, cancer and after chemotherapy. The template was genomic DNA from peripheral blood, not RNA. TRB rearrangements spanning V, D and J were amplified using mixed TRB-A/B primers. TCRdb reprocessed the multiplex PCR reads with MiXCR, giving one entry per CDR3 protein. Here the sample spans a few thousand distinct CDR3 sequences, 45% being singletons. This CDR3 is 12 amino acids long. The V and J genes are TRBV21-1 and TRBJ2-7; the table calls TRBD2, which could not be checked here. TRBV21-1 is assigned pseudogene status. Sequencing was carried out using blood. The TCR was taken from a human donor with a solid tumor. The CDR3 spells CASRGLPYEQYF. The CDR3 DNA reads as TGTGCCAGTAGGGGACTTCCCTACGAGCAGTACTTC.